These 21 T cell receptor beta chains were sequenced from one sample in a study of blood T cell repertoires in COVID-19 (TCRdb year 2020). The method behind the library was the immunoSEQ multiplex PCR assay. The immuneACCESS repertoire file appears here via TCRdb, limited to in-frame rearrangements. These files lack a portion of the clones; in checked studies, under half of the deficit traces to unresolved V genes, and the cause of the others is not known. A total of roughly 250,000 clones appear in this sample, around 87% of them only once. The ten largest account for 2% to 2.5% of the sample. Sequenced material: peripheral blood. Source of these receptors: a woman between 45 and 65 years old with acute or convalescent COVID-19.

The chain has TRBV7-2 and TRBJ1-1, with a possible D match to TRBD1 (5 bases). The CDR3 loop spans 13 amino acids. Germline V gives CDR1 SGHTA, CDR2 FQGNSA. The ends were cut back, 3 bases at V and 5 bases at J, with 10 bases in the middle. The CDR3 bases are TGTGCCAGCAGCTTGCCCGGGGGAACTGAAGCTTTCTTT. It yields the protein CASSLPGGTEAFF.

V and J are TRBV3-1 (or the pseudogene TRBV3-2) and TRBJ2-5, with D tentatively TRBD2 (7 bases). The V gene lost 0 bases and the J gene lost 1 base, with 15 bases spanning the gap. In germline, CDR1 is LGHDT, CDR2 YNNKEL (reference sequence). The CDR3 loop spans 17 amino acids. The CDR3 DNA follows: TGTGCCAGCAGCCAAGAAAGGGGGGGCTTTCTCCAAGAGACCCAGTACTTC. Its translation is CASSQERGGFLQETQYF.

To note about this clone: One end of the junction varies from germline; a read error may be responsible. The chain recombines TRBV4-1 with TRBJ1-2; weak D call: TRBD1 (5 bases). Germline loops: CDR1 MGHRA, CDR2 YSYEKL. The CDR3 consists of 12 residues. The CDR3 spells CASSQVGQQAGF. In DNA form, the CDR3 reads TGCGCCAGCAGCCAAGTGGGTCAACAGGCCGGCTTC.

The genes are TRBV19 and TRBJ1-3; perhaps TRBD1 as D (5 bases). V was shortened by 2 bases and J by 2 bases, with 13 bases between the two germline ends. Germline V gives CDR1 LNHDA, CDR2 SQIVND (reference sequence). The CDR3 consists of 16 residues. Here the CDR3 reads CASSISGIMPGNTIYF. As DNA, the CDR3 is TGTGCCAGTAGTATATCAGGGATAATGCCTGGAAACACCATATATTTT.

This sequence joins TRBV28 and TRBJ1-1, with D possibly matching TRBD1 (6 bases). Germline V gene data show CDR1 as MDHEN and CDR2 as SYDVKM. This CDR3 region has 13 residues. V was trimmed by 2 bases and J by 8 bases, leaving 12 bases between them. The CDR3 DNA sequence: TGTGCCAGCAGTTTAACAGGGCCTCAGGAAGCTTTCTTT. Its translation: CASSLTGPQEAFF.

The CDR3 DNA follows: TGTGCCACCAGTGATAGGGACAGGGGACCCAATCAGCCCCAGCATTTT. This translates into CATSDRDRGPNQPQHF. The chain has TRBV24-1 and TRBJ1-5, with TRBD1 matching over 10 bases. V lost 3 bases to trimming and J lost 3 bases; unmatched junction nucleotides: 4. This CDR3 contains 16 residues. Germline V gene sequence: CDR1 KGHDR, CDR2 SFDVKD.

The J gene is TRBJ2-1, the V gene TRBV18; 9 nucleotides line up with TRBD2. CDR3 length: 18 residues. J was trimmed by 7 bases and V by 3 bases; bases with no gene match: 16. Germline CDR1 is KGHSH and CDR2 is LQKENI. CDR3 protein: CASSPPPFGGRAPNEQFF. In nucleotides, the CDR3 is TGTGCCAGCTCACCGCCACCGTTTGGCGGGAGGGCCCCAAATGAGCAGTTCTTC.

The gene calls are TRBV5-4 and TRBJ2-2, with 8 bases that match TRBD2. Trimming took 5 bases from V and 7 from J; bases not matched to a gene: 13. Germline V CDR1 and CDR2: SGHNT, YYREEE (reference sequence). This CDR3 is built from 16 residues. CDR3 DNA sequence: TGTGCCAGCAGGCCCCAGGGCGGGAGGAGCGGCGGGGAGCTGTTTTTT. This translates into CASRPQGGRSGGELFF.

This clone was picked up one time. The rearrangement links TRBV27 to TRBJ2-1; 8 bases agree with TRBD2. The V gene end was trimmed by 4 bases and the J gene end by 6 bases; junction bases not matched to a gene: 5. Germline CDR1 is MNHEY and CDR2 is SMNVEV (reference sequence). The CDR3 runs 14 residues. CDR3 coding DNA: TGTGCCAGCAGTTCGGGGACTAGGGCCAATGAGCAGTTCTTC. Translated, it gives CASSSGTRANEQFF.

The genes are TRBV5-4 and TRBJ2-5; tentative D call: TRBD1 (6 bases). Germline CDR1 and CDR2: SGHNT and YYREEE (reference sequence). Trimming took off 2 bases at V and 4 bases at J, with 12 bases between the two ends. The length of the CDR3 is 14 residues. CDR3 sequence reads: CASSFQGRGETQYF. CDR3 DNA sequence: TGTGCCAGCAGCTTCCAGGGGCGCGGAGAGACCCAGTACTTC.

The rearrangement uses TRBV27 and TRBJ1-5; maybe TRBD1 (5 bases). Germline V lookup: CDR1 MNHEY, CDR2 SMNVEV (reference sequence). The V and J ends lost 3 bases and 1 base respectively, with 10 bases between them. This CDR3 has 15 amino acids. The CDR3 nucleotides are TGTGCCAGCAGTTTTGTCAGGGCAAGCAATCAGCCCCAGCATTTT. Its translation is CASSFVRASNQPQHF.

This clone was observed once. The chain carries TRBV21-1 and TRBJ1-5; the table names TRBD1, a call not compared with the DNA. TRBV21-1 is a pseudogene segment. The CDR3 totals 17 residues. CDR3 nucleotides: TGTGCCAGCAGCAAGAAGTTCCAGGGGAGATGGAATCAGCCCCAGCATTTT. Translating it yields CASSKKFQGRWNQPQHF.

The chain is built from TRBV7-9 and TRBJ2-2, with a weak D call TRBD2 (6 bases). CDR3 length equals 16 residues. V lost 5 bases to trimming and J lost 8 bases, with 21 bases between them. Germline lookup yields CDR1 SEHNR and CDR2 FQNEAQ (reference sequence). CDR3 DNA sequence: TGTGCCAGCAGCCACCGACAGCTCGGAGGGCCAGGGGAGCTGTTTTTT. Translating gives CASSHRQLGGPGELFF.

The rearrangement links TRBV7-3 to TRBJ2-7; D ambiguous. From germline, CDR1 is SGHTA and CDR2 FQGTGA. The CDR3 length is 13 residues. The V end lost 5 bases, the J end lost 3 bases, and 11 bases lay between the germline ends. CDR3 DNA: TGTGCCAGCAGCCCTTCAGCGAACTACGAGCAGTACTTC. Residues: CASSPSANYEQYF.

This chain uses TRBV6-5 with TRBJ2-7, with 7 bases aligning to TRBD1. Germline V gene sequence: CDR1 MNHEY, CDR2 SVGAGI. The CDR3 is 14 amino acids. Trimming cost V 6 bases and J 5 bases; bases outside gene matches: 10. The CDR3 DNA reads TGTGCCAGCAGATCTCGACAGGGCTTCGACGAGCAGTACTTC. Its translation is CASRSRQGFDEQYF.

The CDR3 nucleotides are TGTGCCAGCACCAACTCCTACAATGAGCAGTTCTTC. It yields the protein CASTNSYNEQFF. This chain connects TRBV27 to TRBJ2-1; D unclear. Trimming left V 7 bases short and J 0 bases short, with 4 bases between. Germline CDR1 is MNHEY and CDR2 is SMNVEV (reference sequence). The CDR3 contains 12 residues.

V usage is TRBV5-1 and J usage is TRBJ2-1; D uncertain. CDR1 is SGHRS, CDR2 YFSETQ, per germline. V lost 0 bases to trimming and J lost 8 bases, with 12 bases between them. The CDR3 runs 14 residues. CDR3: CASSLEAPRHEQFF. CDR3 coding DNA: TGCGCCAGCAGCTTGGAGGCGCCTAGGCATGAGCAGTTCTTC.

The J gene is TRBJ2-6, the V gene TRBV2, with D possibly being TRBD2 (5 bases). V shed 7 bases and J shed 1 base, with 8 bases lying between them. Germline V gives CDR1 SNHLY, CDR2 FYNNEI. The CDR3 contains 14 residues. CDR3: CASKLGSGANVLTF. CDR3 bases: TGTGCCAGCAAACTAGGGTCTGGGGCCAACGTCCTGACTTTC.

Remarks on this clone: The sample holds other DNA sequences that translate to the same CDR3. This chain links TRBV5-1 with TRBJ2-3, with D tentatively TRBD1 (7 bases). The CDR3 has 15 residues. Trimming shortened V by 0 bases and J by 3 bases, and 11 bases separated the two germline ends. CDR1 SGHRS and CDR2 YFSETQ come from the germline V gene. The CDR3 DNA follows: TGCGCCAGCAGCTTGGTGGCAGGGGGGACAGATACGCAGTATTTT. This translates into CASSLVAGGTDTQYF.

V and J are TRBV28 and TRBJ2-1; a possible D gene is TRBD1 (5 bases). The CDR3 totals 14 residues. The germline V and J ends were trimmed by 3 bases and 5 bases, with 11 bases remaining between them. Germline values: CDR1 MDHEN, CDR2 SYDVKM. The CDR3 spells CASSFRLGDNEQFF. In DNA form, the CDR3 reads TGTGCCAGCAGTTTTAGGCTAGGGGACAATGAGCAGTTCTTC.

The chain recombines TRBV27 with TRBJ2-7; 11 nucleotides align to TRBD2. The CDR3 extends over 16 amino acids. J gave up 2 bases and V 5 bases, and 8 bases lay outside the gene matches. Germline V gene lookup returns CDR1 MNHEY and CDR2 SMNVEV (reference sequence). CDR3 sequence (DNA): TGTGCCAGCAGTCCAAATCCGGGACTAGCGGCCTACGAGCAGTACTTC. Its translation: CASSPNPGLAAYEQYF.